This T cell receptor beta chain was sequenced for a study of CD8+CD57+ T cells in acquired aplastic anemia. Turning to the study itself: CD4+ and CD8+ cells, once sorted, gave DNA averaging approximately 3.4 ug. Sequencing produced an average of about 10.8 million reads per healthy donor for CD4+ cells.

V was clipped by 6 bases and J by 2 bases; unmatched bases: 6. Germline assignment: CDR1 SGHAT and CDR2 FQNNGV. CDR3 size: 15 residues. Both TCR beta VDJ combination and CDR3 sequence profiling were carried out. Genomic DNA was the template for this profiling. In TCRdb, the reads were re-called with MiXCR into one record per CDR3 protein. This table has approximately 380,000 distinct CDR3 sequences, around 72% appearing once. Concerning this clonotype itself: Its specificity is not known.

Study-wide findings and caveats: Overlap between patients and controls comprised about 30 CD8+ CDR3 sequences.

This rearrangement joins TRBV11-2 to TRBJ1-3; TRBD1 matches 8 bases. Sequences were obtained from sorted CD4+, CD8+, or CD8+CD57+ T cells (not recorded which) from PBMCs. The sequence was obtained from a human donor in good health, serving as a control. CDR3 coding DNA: TGTGCCAGCAGTGGACAGGGAGAGCCTGGAAACACCATATATTTT. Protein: CASSGQGEPGNTIYF.